This T cell receptor beta chain was profiled in a study of radiotherapy plus CTLA-4 blockade in lung cancer. Comment on this clone: No conserved phenylalanine or tryptophan ends this CDR3, so it is likely a read error. No DNA is shown, since the ends of the CDR3 on it are uncertain; the CDR3 is the one TCRdb lists.

The protocol was immunoSEQ multiplex PCR, while the TCRdb copy is restricted to in-frame clones and leaves out a portion. The table lists about 59,000 clones, 70% to 80% of them singletons. The sample was peripheral blood, taken from a patient treated with radiotherapy plus ipilimumab. The sequence came from a human donor with non-small cell lung cancer whose response to radiotherapy plus ipilimumab could not be evaluated.

The CDR3 spells CASSENPGLQI. The chain employs TRBV6-5 and TRBJ1-2. The CDR3 totals 11 residues, both ends included. Germline loops: CDR1 MNHEY, CDR2 SVGAGI.